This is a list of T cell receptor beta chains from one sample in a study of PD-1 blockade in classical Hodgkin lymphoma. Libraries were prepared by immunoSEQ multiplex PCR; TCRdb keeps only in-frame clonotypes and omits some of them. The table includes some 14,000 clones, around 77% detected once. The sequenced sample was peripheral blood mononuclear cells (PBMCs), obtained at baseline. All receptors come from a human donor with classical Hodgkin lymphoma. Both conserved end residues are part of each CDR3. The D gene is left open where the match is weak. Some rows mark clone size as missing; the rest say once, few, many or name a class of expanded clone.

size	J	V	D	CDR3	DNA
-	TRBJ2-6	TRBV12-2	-	CASRPNCDSGANVLTF	TGTGCAAGTCGGCCAAATTGCGACTCTGGGGCCAACGTCCTGACTTTC
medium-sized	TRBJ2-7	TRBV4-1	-	CASSLGLVGEQYF	TGCGCCAGCAGCCTCGGCTTAGTGGGAGAGCAGTACTTC
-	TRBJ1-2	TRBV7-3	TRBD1	CASSLDRGRGYTF	TGTGCCAGCAGCTTGGACAGGGGGCGTGGCTACACCTTC
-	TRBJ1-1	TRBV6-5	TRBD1	CASTLGDRQTEAFF	TGTGCCAGCACCTTGGGGGACAGGCAAACTGAAGCTTTCTTT
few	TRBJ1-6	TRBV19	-	CASSPRGGNSPLHF	TGTGCCAGTAGTCCAAGGGGTGGCAATTCACCCCTCCACTTT
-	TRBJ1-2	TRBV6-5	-	CASSYSWGFGYTF	TGTGCCAGCAGTTACTCCTGGGGCTTCGGCTACACCTTC
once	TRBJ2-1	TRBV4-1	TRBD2	CASASYSGGASEQFF	TGCGCCAGCGCTTCTTATAGCGGGGGGGCCTCTGAGCAGTTCTTC
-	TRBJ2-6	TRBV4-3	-	CASSHDTGSSGANVLTF	TGCGCCAGCAGCCATGACACAGGGAGCTCTGGGGCCAACGTCCTGACTTTC
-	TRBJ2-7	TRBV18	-	CASSRQGEVQYF	TGTGCCAGCTCGAGGCAGGGTGAGGTGCAGTACTTC
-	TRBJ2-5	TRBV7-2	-	CASSLGGRLEETQYF	TGTGCCAGCAGCTTAGGTGGCAGGTTGGAAGAGACCCAGTACTTC
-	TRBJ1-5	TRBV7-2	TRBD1	CASSRQGDQPQHF	TGTGCCAGCAGCCGACAGGGAGATCAGCCCCAGCATTTT
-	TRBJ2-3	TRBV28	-	CASKISPSTALTDTQYF	TGTGCCAGCAAGATTAGCCCGTCCACGGCACTCACAGATACGCAGTATTTT
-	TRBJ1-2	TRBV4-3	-	CASSQDQIGHYGYTF	TGCGCCAGCAGCCAAGATCAAATAGGGCACTATGGCTACACCTTC
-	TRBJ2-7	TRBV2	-	CASRAGPGEQYF	TGTGCCAGCAGGGCCGGACCGGGCGAGCAGTACTTC
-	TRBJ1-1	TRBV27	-	CASRAVWLGYTEAFF	TGTGCCAGCAGGGCAGTATGGTTAGGGTACACTGAAGCTTTCTTT
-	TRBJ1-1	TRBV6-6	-	CASSYSNGQKNAEAFF	TGTGCCAGCAGTTACTCGAACGGCCAGAAGAACGCTGAAGCTTTCTTT
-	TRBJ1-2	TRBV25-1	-	CASSAQGAFGGYTF	TGTGCCAGCAGTGCGCAGGGTGCATTTGGGGGCTACACCTTC
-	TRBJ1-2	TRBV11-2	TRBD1	CASGDRGPNYGYTF	TGTGCCAGCGGGGACAGGGGTCCTAACTATGGCTACACCTTC
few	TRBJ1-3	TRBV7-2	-	CASSSLGHRLSTIYF	TGTGCCAGCAGCTCCCTCGGACACCGCCTTTCCACCATATATTTT
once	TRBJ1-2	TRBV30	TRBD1	CAWNLDRADGYTF	TGTGCCTGGAACCTTGACAGGGCGGATGGCTACACCTTC
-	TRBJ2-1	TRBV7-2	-	CASSLEGYSYNEQFF	TGTGCCAGCAGCTTAGAAGGTTATTCCTACAATGAGCAGTTCTTC
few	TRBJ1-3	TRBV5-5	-	CASSYWVSSGNTIYF	TGTGCCAGCAGCTATTGGGTGTCCTCTGGAAACACCATATATTTT
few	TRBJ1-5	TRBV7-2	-	CASSLGSGGQPQHF	TGTGCCAGCAGCTTAGGGTCCGGAGGGCAGCCCCAGCATTTT
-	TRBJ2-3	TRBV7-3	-	CASSLRQASADTQYF	TGTGCCAGCAGCTTAAGACAGGCCTCAGCAGATACGCAGTATTTT
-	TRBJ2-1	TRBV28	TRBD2	CASRSGGGLASYNEQFF	TGTGCCAGCAGGTCTGGGGGGGGACTAGCTTCTTACAATGAGCAGTTCTTC
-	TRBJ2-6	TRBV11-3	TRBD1	CASSPGQGRSGANVLTF	TGTGCCAGCAGCCCTGGACAGGGACGCTCTGGGGCCAACGTCCTGACTTTC
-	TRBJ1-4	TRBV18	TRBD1	CASSPQIQGAGEKLFF	TGTGCCAGCTCACCACAGATACAGGGGGCGGGCGAAAAACTGTTTTTT
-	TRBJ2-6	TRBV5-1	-	CASSLDPGANVLTF	TGCGCCAGCAGCTTGGACCCTGGGGCCAACGTCCTGACTTTC
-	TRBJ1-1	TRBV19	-	CASMRVRTEAFF	TGTGCCAGTATGAGGGTACGCACTGAAGCTTTCTTT
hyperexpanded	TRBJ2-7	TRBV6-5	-	CASSYNGKTYEQYF	TGTGCCAGCAGTTACAATGGCAAGACCTACGAGCAGTACTTC
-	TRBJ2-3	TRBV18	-	CASSPYVVPGTDTQYF	TGTGCCAGCTCACCCTACGTAGTCCCTGGGACAGATACGCAGTATTTT
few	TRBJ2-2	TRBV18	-	CASSRQVESGELFF	TGTGCCAGCTCCCGACAGGTAGAATCCGGGGAGCTGTTTTTT
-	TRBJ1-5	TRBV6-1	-	CASTVARGNQPQHF	TGTGCCAGCACCGTTGCTCGGGGCAATCAGCCCCAGCATTTT
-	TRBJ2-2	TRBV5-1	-	CASVFRDHYNTGELFF	TGCGCCAGCGTTTTCCGGGACCACTATAACACCGGGGAGCTGTTTTTT
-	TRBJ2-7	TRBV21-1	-	CASSKGGRTDYEQYF	TGTGCCAGCAGCAAAGGAGGCAGGACAGACTACGAGCAGTACTTC
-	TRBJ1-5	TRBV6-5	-	CASKIQVNQPQHF	TGTGCCAGCAAAATACAGGTAAATCAGCCCCAGCATTTT
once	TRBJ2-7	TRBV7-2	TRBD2	CASSTRTSGGRYEQYF	TGTGCCAGCAGCACACGGACTAGCGGGGGGAGGTACGAGCAGTACTTC
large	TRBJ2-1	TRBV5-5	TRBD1	CASSFSPTGEFGNEQFF	TGTGCCAGCAGCTTCTCACCGACAGGGGAATTCGGCAATGAGCAGTTCTTC
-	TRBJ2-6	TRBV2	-	CASSAGANVLTF	TGTGCCAGCAGTGCCGGGGCCAACGTCCTGACTTTC
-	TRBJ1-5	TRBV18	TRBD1	CASSQGQGGQPQHF	TGTGCCAGCTCCCAGGGACAGGGCGGCCAGCCCCAGCATTTT
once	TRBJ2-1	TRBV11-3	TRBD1	CASSLFGQGAGEQFF	TGTGCCAGCAGCTTATTCGGACAGGGGGCAGGTGAGCAGTTCTTC
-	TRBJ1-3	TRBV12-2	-	CASRLARPGQLSGNTIYF	TGTGCAAGTCGCTTAGCTCGCCCGGGACAGCTCTCTGGAAACACCATATATTTT
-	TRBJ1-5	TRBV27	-	CASSFSGGENQPQHF	TGTGCCAGCAGTTTTTCCGGGGGCGAGAATCAGCCCCAGCATTTT
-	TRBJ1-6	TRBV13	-	CASSLGYGKTGSPLHF	TGTGCCAGCAGCTTAGGCTACGGGAAAACCGGATCACCCCTCCACTTT
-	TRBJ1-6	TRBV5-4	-	CASSLRGNYNSPLHF	TGTGCCAGCAGCTTGCGTGGGAACTATAATTCACCCCTCCACTTT
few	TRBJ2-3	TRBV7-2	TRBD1	CASSLAGTGTDTQYF	TGTGCCAGCAGCTTAGCCGGGACAGGCACAGATACGCAGTATTTT
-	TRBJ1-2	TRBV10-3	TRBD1	CAIRRGQDGGYTF	TGTGCCATCAGACGAGGACAGGATGGTGGCTACACCTTC
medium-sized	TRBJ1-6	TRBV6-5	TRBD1	CASNGRQGSNSPLHF	TGTGCCAGCAACGGAAGACAGGGGAGTAATTCACCCCTCCACTTT